The clone carrying this T cell receptor (beta chain) was detected once. The data were taken from a study of OX40 agonist ivuxolimab in advanced cancers. The table came from immunoSEQ multiplex PCR; TCRdb's copy has only in-frame clones and leaves some out. The table shows around 74,000 clones, with approximately 84% occurring only once. V lost 5 bases to trimming and J lost 1 base, with 8 bases between them. Germline V gene sequence: CDR1 MDHEN, CDR2 SYDVKM. This CDR3 comprises 13 residues. The TCR was taken from an adult with an advanced solid tumor such as melanoma, head and neck, liver or kidney cancer. This chain links TRBV28 with TRBJ1-2, with D maybe TRBD1 (5 bases). The specimen was CD4+ or CD8+ T cells sorted from blood, collected in a trial of the OX40 agonist ivuxolimab. The CDR3 protein is CASSATVNYGYTF. CDR3 sequence (DNA): TGTGCCAGCAGTGCGACAGTTAACTATGGCTACACCTTC.